This TCR beta chain was sequenced in a study of T cells after yellow fever vaccination. On the study more broadly: Libraries from low-cell-number fractions were prepared with the SMART-Seq v4 Ultra Low Input RNA kit. General study findings and limits: Faster peaking, at day 5 versus 15, marked a secondary response that was weaker. Subsequent to the booster, the majority of primary-vaccination clones reappeared (around 95% CD4, 85% to 90% CD8).

TCRdb reprocessed the 5' RACE reads with MiXCR, giving one entry per CDR3 protein. The profile shows about 580,000 distinct CDR3 sequences, around 16% of them singletons. This clonotype appeared many times. Its target is unknown. The CDR3 runs to 14 residues. V lost 9 bases and J lost 0, with 15 bases in between. Germline loops: CDR1 MGHDK, CDR2 SYGVNS. The sequence was obtained from a man aged 18 to 29 who received the YFV17D yellow fever vaccine. Sequences were derived from PBMCs, sampled around 5 days after the first yellow fever vaccination. The rearrangement uses TRBV25-1 and TRBJ2-7, with a tentative D call TRBD2 (6 bases). For the CDR3, the DNA is TGTGCCAGTCCCGAGGGACTGCTCTCCTACGAGCAGTACTTC. The encoded protein is CASPEGLLSYEQYF.